The source of this TCR beta chain is a study of blood T cell repertoires in COVID-19. Measured with immunoSEQ multiplex PCR; TCRdb has only the in-frame clones, and not every one. There are around 140,000 clones in the sample; around 80% occur only once, and 2.4% lies in the top ten. The CDR3 is 13 amino acids. Germline CDR1 and CDR2: MDHEN and SYDVKM. V shed 7 bases and J 10 bases; nucleotides not matched to a gene: 12. This TCR came from a middle-aged man with acute COVID-19. The genes are TRBV28 and TRBJ1-2, with 7 bases identical to TRBD1. Sequencing was carried out using PBMCs or T cells enriched from blood (not recorded which). CDR3 in DNA: TGTGCCAGCACTACCGCGGACAGGCTGTCCTACACCTTC. Encoded protein: CASTTADRLSYTF.